Presented here are 22 T cell receptor beta chains from one specimen sequenced in a study of blood T cell repertoires in COVID-19. TCRdb keeps only in-frame clones here, not all; method: immunoSEQ multiplex PCR. Of hundreds of thousands of clones listed, about 80% are singletons. Material for sequencing was peripheral blood. The receptors shown here come from a woman aged 80 or over with acute or convalescent COVID-19.

This sequence joins TRBV7-9 and TRBJ2-7, with 7 bases lining up with TRBD1. V shed 2 bases and J 4 bases; nucleotides not matched to a gene: 5. Germline-derived CDR1 and CDR2 are SEHNR and FQNEAQ (reference sequence). This CDR3 is built from 14 residues. The CDR3 loop is CASSLTGDKYEQYF. CDR3 nucleotides: TGTGCCAGCAGCTTAACAGGGGACAAATACGAGCAGTACTTC.

The J gene is TRBJ1-5, the V gene TRBV2; D not certain. CDR3 length equals 17 residues. Trimming took 7 bases from V and 0 from J, leaving 19 bases between them. The V gene's germline CDR1 is SNHLY and CDR2 FYNNEI. The DNA of the CDR3 is TGTGCCAGCAACTTGGGCGGGGTCCCCCATAGCAATCAGCCCCAGCATTTT. This gives the protein CASNLGGVPHSNQPQHF.

V usage is TRBV24-1 and J usage is TRBJ1-5; 9 bases match TRBD1. V lost 3 bases to trimming and J lost 7 bases; unmatched junction nucleotides: 9. Germline assignment: CDR1 KGHDR and CDR2 SFDVKD. The CDR3 consists of 16 residues. The CDR3 DNA is TGTGCCACCAGTGATCCAGGGACAGGGACAGGACAGCCCCAGCATTTT. Translated: CATSDPGTGTGQPQHF.

The chain carries TRBV12-5 and TRBJ1-1; D is undetermined. Germline assignment: CDR1 LGHNT and CDR2 FRNRAP. The CDR3 loop spans 13 amino acids. Between the trimmed V and J ends, which lost 0 bases and 6 bases, there was a span of 8 bases. The CDR3 loop reads CASGLVTGPEAFF. For the CDR3, the DNA is TGTGCTAGTGGTTTGGTAACTGGGCCTGAAGCTTTCTTT.

This sequence joins TRBV7-9 and TRBJ2-7, with a weak D call TRBD1 (5 bases). V was trimmed by 5 bases and J by 5 bases, leaving 16 bases between them. Germline-derived CDR1 and CDR2 are SEHNR and FQNEAQ (reference sequence). The CDR3 contains 14 residues. CDR3 sequence (DNA): TGTGCCAGCAGCCCATGGACATCCTTCAACGAGCAGTACTTC. Encoded protein: CASSPWTSFNEQYF.

V and J are TRBV18 and TRBJ2-5, with D tentatively TRBD2 (6 bases). This CDR3 spans 15 amino acids. The germline CDR1 and CDR2 sequences are KGHSH and LQKENI. The V end was cut by 0 bases, the J end by 0 bases, with 8 bases between. CDR3 region: CASSPPGGYQETQYF. CDR3 coding DNA: TGTGCCAGCTCACCACCGGGAGGTTACCAAGAGACCCAGTACTTC.

The chain carries TRBV4-2 and TRBJ2-2; 7 bases map to TRBD2. CDR3 size: 16 residues. Germline-derived CDR1 and CDR2 are LGHNA and YNFKEQ. V was clipped by 4 bases and J by 3 bases; unmatched bases: 8. CDR3 amino acids: CASSPFGLEDTGELFF. The CDR3 DNA is TGTGCCAGCAGCCCCTTCGGACTAGAGGACACCGGGGAGCTGTTTTTT.

The chain joins TRBV7-9 to TRBJ2-3; TRBD1 agrees at 9 bases. Trimming cost V 5 bases and J 4 bases; bases outside gene matches: 7. This CDR3 region has 15 residues. CDR1 is SEHNR and CDR2 is FQNEAQ in the germline V gene (reference sequence). CDR3 bases: TGTGCCAGCAGCACGGGACAGGGTTGGTCAGATACGCAGTATTTT. It encodes CASSTGQGWSDTQYF.

This clone was counted once. The chain is built from TRBV12-2 and TRBJ1-5; the table's D call TRBD1 went unverified against the DNA. TRBV12-2 constitutes a pseudogene. The CDR3 is 18 residues long. The CDR3 bases are TGTGCAAGTCGCCCAGAGCATTTGACAGGGGATAGCAATCAGCCCCAGCATTTT. Amino acid sequence: CASRPEHLTGDSNQPQHF.

The chain recombines TRBV5-4 with TRBJ2-1; TRBD1 aligns across 8 bases. The V gene's germline CDR1 is SGHNT and CDR2 YYREEE (reference sequence). V lost 3 bases, J lost 0 bases, and 5 bases stayed unmatched. The CDR3 sequence is 16 residues long. This CDR3 is CASSSTGVPSYNEQFF. The CDR3 DNA sequence: TGTGCCAGCAGCTCGACAGGGGTCCCCTCCTACAATGAGCAGTTCTTC.

The J gene is TRBJ1-5, the V gene TRBV19; 9 bases fit TRBD1. Germline V lookup: CDR1 LNHDA, CDR2 SQIVND (reference sequence). The CDR3 is 16 amino acids. The ends lost 2 bases at V and 3 bases at J; junction bases unmatched: 5. The chain's CDR3 is CASSITRDRVNQPQHF. In DNA form, the CDR3 reads TGTGCCAGTAGTATAACCCGGGACAGGGTCAATCAGCCCCAGCATTTT.

The chain recombines TRBV3-1 (or the pseudogene TRBV3-2) with TRBJ1-2; TRBD1 might be the D (5 bases). The CDR3 is 15 residues long. Germline loops: CDR1 LGHDT, CDR2 YNNKEL (reference sequence). V was cut by 1 base and J by 3 bases, with 12 bases left in between. Written as DNA, the CDR3 is TGTGCCAGCAGCCAAGGGGACTCCCCCTACTATGGCTACACCTTC. Its translation: CASSQGDSPYYGYTF.

This clone appeared a single time. The chain carries TRBV15 and TRBJ1-1; 7 positions match TRBD1. Per germline, CDR1 LNHNV and CDR2 YYDKDF (reference sequence). CDR3 length: 15 residues. The V segment lost 0 bases and the J segment 8 bases; nucleotides outside the gene matches: 9. In DNA, the CDR3 is TGTGCCACCAGCAGAGATATGGGTACGGGACAGGAAGCTTTCTTT. This translates into CATSRDMGTGQEAFF.

The chain employs TRBV3-1 (or the pseudogene TRBV3-2) and TRBJ2-1, with 8 positions matching TRBD1. J lost 6 bases, V lost 4 bases, and 11 bases had no gene match. CDR1 and CDR2 from the germline V gene are LGHDT and YNNKEL (reference sequence). The CDR3 runs 16 residues. CDR3 DNA: TGTGCCAGCAGCCGACAGGGGCGAGGTCATAGCAATGAGCAGTTCTTC. Translating gives CASSRQGRGHSNEQFF.

This clone was seen at least ten times. This chain links TRBV7-9 with TRBJ2-7; 9 bases align to TRBD1. Trimming cost V 5 bases and J 5 bases; bases outside gene matches: 10. Germline V CDR1 and CDR2: SEHNR, FQNEAQ (reference sequence). The CDR3 sequence is 15 residues long. The CDR3 reads CASSPRQGGTHEQYF. The CDR3 DNA follows: TGTGCCAGCAGCCCAAGACAGGGGGGGACCCACGAGCAGTACTTC.

The chain couples TRBV6-2 or TRBV6-3 to TRBJ1-5; TRBD1 matches 7 bases. This CDR3 spans 15 amino acids. CDR1 and CDR2 from the germline V gene are MNHEY and SVGEGT. V lost 5 bases to trimming and J lost 2 bases; unmatched junction nucleotides: 6. CDR3 sequence reads: CASSPGQGGNQPQHF. CDR3 DNA sequence: TGTGCCAGCAGTCCCGGGCAGGGGGGCAATCAGCCCCAGCATTTT.

This clone occurred a few times. V is TRBV9 and J is TRBJ2-1; 11 bases are shared with TRBD2. The CDR3 covers 19 residues. V lost 0 bases to trimming and J lost 7 bases; unmatched junction nucleotides: 15. Germline CDR1 is SGDLS and CDR2 is YYNGEE. The DNA of the CDR3 is TGTGCCAGCAGCGTAGTGGCTAGCGGGAGGCCCAACAGCCCAAATGAGCAGTTCTTC. The encoded protein is CASSVVASGRPNSPNEQFF.

This rearrangement joins TRBV5-1 to TRBJ2-1; 8 positions agree with TRBD2. Unmatched junction bases numbered 8, after V lost 2 bases and J lost 7 bases. The CDR3 loop spans 15 amino acids. CDR1 SGHRS and CDR2 YFSETQ come from the germline V gene. The CDR3 DNA follows: TGCGCCAGCAGCTTCCAATTAGCGGGAAAGAATGAGCAGTTCTTC. Protein: CASSFQLAGKNEQFF. Full variable domain (outside the CDR3, taken from reference TRBV5-1 and TRBJ2-1): KAGVTQTPRYLIKTRGQQVTLSCSPISGHRSVSWYQQTPGQGLQFLFEYFSETQRNKGNFPGRFSGRQFSNSRSEMNVSTLELGDSALYLCASSFQLAGKNEQFFGPGTRLTVL.

This chain uses TRBV6-2 or TRBV6-3 with TRBJ2-5; 8 bases are a match to TRBD1. The germline CDR1 and CDR2 sequences are MNHEY and SVGEGT. Losses at the gene ends were 6 bases for V and 4 bases for J; bases not matched to a gene: 10. The CDR3 totals 15 residues. CDR3 nucleotides: TGTGCCAGCAGCGCCGGGACAGGAGCAGCAGAGACCCAGTACTTC. Its translation is CASSAGTGAAETQYF.

This chain uses TRBV5-1 with TRBJ2-7; the match to TRBD1 covers 11 bases. This CDR3 comprises 14 residues. V trimming: 4 bases; J trimming: 4 bases; junction bases outside the gene matches: 4. Germline-derived CDR1 and CDR2 are SGHRS and YFSETQ. In DNA, the CDR3 is TGCGCCAGCAGCAGGACAGGGGGCGCGTACGAGCAGTACTTC. This codes for CASSRTGGAYEQYF.

The V and J genes are TRBV5-4 and TRBJ1-6, with 9 bases that match TRBD1. Germline V lookup: CDR1 SGHNT, CDR2 YYREEE (reference sequence). The V and J ends lost 4 bases and 6 bases, in that order; junction bases with no gene match: 2. The CDR3 extends over 14 amino acids. The CDR3 loop reads CASSPGQGNSPLHF. The CDR3 DNA reads TGTGCCAGCAGCCCGGGACAGGGTAATTCACCCCTCCACTTT.

V gene TRBV19 combines with J gene TRBJ2-3; no reliable D call. Germline V gene sequence: CDR1 LNHDA, CDR2 SQIVND (reference sequence). The ends were cut back, 4 bases at V and 1 base at J, with 9 bases in the middle. The CDR3 is 14 amino acids. Written as DNA, the CDR3 is TGTGCCAGTAGTAGAGGAGACCGCACAGATACGCAGTATTTT. This sequence encodes CASSRGDRTDTQYF.